This T cell receptor beta chain emerged from a study of blood T cell repertoires in COVID-19. Study-level background: Samples came from the United States, Italy and Spain, spanning acute and convalescent COVID-19. PBMCs, B-cell-depleted T cells, or T cells were the source of the cDNA or gDNA that made up the material.

Those enrolled in Seattle joined during active infection and were followed longitudinally afterward. Under the authors' procedure: Reference gene primers were amplified, and this amplification served to estimate nucleated cell counts. Repertoires were generated with immunoSEQ multiplex PCR, while TCRdb's copy carries only in-frame clones and drops some. Clonal size and the V and J genes are those of that table, whereas D and trimming came from the DNA. Among 150,000 to 200,000 clones, approximately 92% were seen once, and the ten largest hold about 4.6%. With 0 bases clipped from V and 4 bases from J, the junction kept 8 bases outside the gene matches. Germline CDR1 KGHDR, CDR2 SFDVKD. The CDR3 is 19 amino acids.

The chain carries TRBV24-1 and TRBJ2-2, with 12 bases that match TRBD1. The sample taken for sequencing was peripheral blood. The receptor comes from a man aged 25 to 45 with COVID-19, enrolled during active disease. The CDR3 DNA is TGTGCCACCAGTGATTTGCGGGTTTGGGACAGGGGGCTCACCGGGGAGCTGTTTTTT. Its protein product is CATSDLRVWDRGLTGELFF.